The 5 T cell receptor beta chains listed next were all sequenced from one sample in a study of cytomegalovirus exposure and HLA in healthy donors. Researchers ran the PCR with 60 Vbeta and 13 Jbeta primers. Assay: immunoSEQ multiplex PCR; the TCRdb copy retains only in-frame clones and omits some. Among approximately 170,000 clones listed, roughly 70% were seen once. Material for sequencing was PBMCs. These receptors were collected from a girl aged 10-17 years in good health and CMV-seronegative.

The V call is TRBV5-1, the J call TRBJ2-7; D unresolved. This CDR3 has 14 residues. The ends were cut back, 0 bases at V and 2 bases at J, with 9 bases in the middle. The germline V gene encodes CDR1 SGHRS and CDR2 YFSETQ. For the CDR3, the DNA is TGCGCCAGCAGCTTGGGCAGCGAACCCTACGAGCAGTACTTC. It is translated as CASSLGSEPYEQYF.

The chain combines TRBV4-1 with TRBJ2-7; maybe TRBD1 (5 bases). The CDR3 length is 16 residues. Germline lookup yields CDR1 MGHRA and CDR2 YSYEKL. Between the trimmed V and J ends, which lost 0 bases and 3 bases, there was a span of 15 bases. CDR3 sequence: CASSQDRRQGYYEQYF. The CDR3 DNA reads TGCGCCAGCAGCCAAGATCGTCGGCAGGGCTACTACGAGCAGTACTTC.

This sequence joins TRBV9 and TRBJ2-2; TRBD2 might be the D (5 bases). Germline V gene data show CDR1 as SGDLS and CDR2 as YYNGEE. The length of the CDR3 is 15 residues. Trimming cost V 0 bases and J 4 bases, with 10 bases left between them. CDR3 sequence: CASSVERGGTGELFF. Here the CDR3 DNA reads TGTGCCAGCAGCGTAGAACGGGGTGGCACCGGGGAGCTGTTTTTT.

V is TRBV5-1 and J is TRBJ1-5; the D is unclear. Germline CDR1 and CDR2: SGHRS and YFSETQ. The CDR3 has 16 amino acids. Trimming left V 0 bases short and J 5 bases short, with 15 bases between. The CDR3 is CASSLGYGMSHQPQHF. The CDR3 DNA sequence: TGCGCCAGCAGCTTGGGTTACGGGATGTCACATCAGCCCCAGCATTTT.

This clone has more than one count but fewer than ten. This chain links TRBV2 with TRBJ2-1; 9 bases are shared with TRBD2. The CDR3 covers 15 residues. CDR1 is SNHLY, CDR2 FYNNEI, per germline. The trim removed 6 bases at V and 4 bases at J, leaving 7 bases unmatched. CDR3 amino acids: CASRDSGGGYNEQFF. For the CDR3, the DNA is TGTGCCAGCAGGGATAGCGGGGGTGGGTACAATGAGCAGTTCTTC.